Listed below are T cell receptor beta chains from one sample, sequenced in a study of shared clonotypes between healthy human individuals. The method was immunoSEQ multiplex PCR; TCRdb's version includes in-frame clones alone and lacks a portion of them. The sample carries 600,000 to 750,000 clones, over 55% recorded once. The sample taken for sequencing was memory CD4+ T cells sorted from blood. The receptor set was obtained from a woman in her 30s in good health. CDR3s include the opening cysteine and the closing phenylalanine or tryptophan. The order of the fields is clone size, J gene, D gene, V gene, CDR3 protein, CDR3 DNA. D genes are given only for firm matches. Some rows have no size entry. The others give once, few or many, or a class for an expanded clone.

>NA|TRBJ2-7|NA|TRBV21-1
CASSQTSGKYEQYF
TGTGCCAGCAGCCAGACTAGCGGGAAATACGAGCAGTACTTC
>NA|TRBJ1-1|NA|TRBV9
CASSVDIGTRTTMNTEAFF
TGTGCCAGCAGCGTCGACATCGGGACAAGAACTACCATGAACACTGAAGCTTTCTTT
>NA|TRBJ2-1|TRBD2|TRBV7-7
CASSSTSGSSREQFF
TGTGCCAGCAGCTCCACTAGCGGGAGTTCCCGTGAGCAGTTCTTC
>once|TRBJ2-7|TRBD1|TRBV27
CASRLLQGASYEQYF
TGTGCCAGCAGATTATTACAGGGGGCCTCCTACGAGCAGTACTTC
>NA|TRBJ1-4|NA|TRBV5-1
CASGIEGQNREKLFF
TGCGCCAGCGGGATAGAGGGACAAAACCGGGAAAAACTGTTTTTT
>NA|TRBJ2-7|NA|TRBV5-4
CASSPGGTLGPYEQYF
TGTGCCAGCAGCCCCGGAGGGACCCTTGGGCCCTACGAGCAGTACTTC
>few|TRBJ2-7|NA|TRBV19
CASSIDLPGTGLGTYEQYF
TGTGCCAGTAGTATAGATCTTCCCGGAACAGGGTTGGGGACCTACGAGCAGTACTTC
>NA|TRBJ1-1|NA|TRBV30
CAWRVQLNTEAFF
TGTGCCTGGAGGGTTCAGTTGAACACTGAAGCTTTCTTT
>NA|TRBJ2-1|NA|TRBV21-1
CASSKLGGRLSNNEQFF
TGTGCCAGCAGCAAGCTGGGCGGGAGACTTTCGAACAATGAGCAGTTCTTC
>few|TRBJ2-5|NA|TRBV6-1
CASSSGTLRETQYF
TGTGCCAGCAGCTCCGGGACACTTAGAGAGACCCAGTACTTC
>NA|TRBJ1-2|NA|TRBV29-1
CSVEDPGQHGYTF
TGCAGCGTTGAAGATCCTGGACAACATGGCTACACCTTC
>NA|TRBJ2-5|NA|TRBV27
CASSSPQETQYF
TGTGCCAGCAGTAGCCCCCAAGAGACCCAGTACTTC
>NA|TRBJ2-6|TRBD2|TRBV4-2
CASSPAGAGANVLTF
TGTGCCAGCAGCCCCGCGGGGGCTGGGGCCAACGTCCTGACTTTC
>NA|TRBJ1-2|NA|TRBV5-6
CASSLDPLANGYTF
TGTGCCAGCAGCTTGGACCCGCTAGCCAACGGCTACACCTTC
>NA|TRBJ1-1|TRBD1|TRBV10-2
CASKLTGGGTEAFF
TGCGCCAGCAAACTAACAGGGGGAGGCACTGAAGCTTTCTTT
>NA|TRBJ1-5|NA|TRBV6-5
CASSYSGRSNQPQHF
TGTGCCAGCAGTTACTCGGGACGGAGCAATCAGCCCCAGCATTTT
>NA|TRBJ2-7|TRBD1|TRBV11-2
CASSRGTGLSLTAYEQYF
TGTGCCAGCAGCCGTGGGACAGGGCTTTCTCTGACTGCCTACGAGCAGTACTTC
>NA|TRBJ1-2|NA|TRBV29-1
CSAGTAYGYTF
TGCAGCGCTGGGACGGCTTATGGCTACACCTTC
>many|TRBJ2-1|TRBD2|TRBV4-1
CASSQGTSGRSDEQFF
TGCGCCAGCAGCCAAGGAACTAGCGGGAGGTCGGATGAGCAGTTCTTC
>NA|TRBJ2-7|TRBD2|TRBV25-1
CASTQREVHEQYF
TGTGCCAGCACCCAGCGGGAGGTCCACGAGCAGTACTTC
>NA|TRBJ2-5|NA|TRBV5-1
CACSSGNQETQYF
TGCGCCTGCTCCTCTGGAAACCAAGAGACCCAGTACTTC
>once|TRBJ2-7|NA|TRBV28
CASSPWTVKNSYEQYF
TGTGCCAGCAGTCCCTGGACAGTTAAAAACTCCTACGAGCAGTACTTC
>NA|TRBJ1-5|NA|TRBV5-1
CASSLVPNQPQHF
TGCGCCAGCAGCTTGGTACCCAATCAGCCCCAGCATTTT
>few|TRBJ2-1|NA|TRBV7-8
CASSLRPGGTYNEQFF
TGTGCCAGCAGCTTACGGCCAGGGGGGACCTACAATGAGCAGTTCTTC
>NA|TRBJ2-3|TRBD1|TRBV6-6
CASRGNRGYGTDTQYF
TGTGCCAGCAGGGGTAACAGGGGTTACGGCACAGATACGCAGTATTTT
>once|TRBJ2-2|TRBD2|TRBV6-1
CASSGLNGLANTGELFF
TGTGCCAGCAGTGGTCTAAACGGACTAGCGAACACCGGGGAGCTGTTTTTT
>NA|TRBJ2-7|NA|TRBV6-1
CASSEGWGPILQREQYF
TGTGCCAGCAGTGAAGGGTGGGGGCCAATATTACAACGGGAGCAGTACTTC
>NA|TRBJ2-5|NA|TRBV7-2
CASSPPRGQRLARETQYF
TGTGCCAGCAGCCCCCCCAGGGGCCAACGTCTAGCGCGGGAGACCCAGTACTTC
>NA|TRBJ2-2|NA|TRBV16
CASSQGVGPRTGELFF
TGTGCCAGCAGCCAAGGGGTGGGCCCGAGGACCGGGGAGCTGTTTTTT
>NA|TRBJ2-5|TRBD2|TRBV16
CASSQSRPAGRETQYF
TGTGCCAGCAGCCAATCCAGGCCAGCGGGACGGGAGACCCAGTACTTC
>NA|TRBJ1-1|TRBD1|TRBV18
CASSQGQVGTEAFF
TGTGCCAGCTCCCAAGGACAGGTGGGGACTGAAGCTTTCTTT
>NA|TRBJ2-4|NA|TRBV5-5
CASSEEGAIQYF
TGTGCCAGCAGCGAGGAAGGGGCCATTCAGTACTTC
>NA|TRBJ1-1|NA|TRBV5-1
CASSSGSEGNTEAFF
TGCGCCAGCAGCTCCGGCTCTGAGGGCAACACTGAAGCTTTCTTT
>few|TRBJ2-3|NA|TRBV11-1
CASSLGRKTDTQYF
TGTGCCAGCAGCTTAGGACGCAAGACAGATACGCAGTATTTT
>few|TRBJ2-3|TRBD2|TRBV5-1
CASSFTSGTTDTQYF
TGCGCCAGCAGCTTCACTAGCGGAACCACAGATACGCAGTATTTT
>NA|TRBJ2-6|NA|TRBV7-9
CASSPRPSGANVLTF
TGTGCCAGCAGCCCCCGCCCTTCTGGGGCCAACGTCCTGACTTTC
>NA|TRBJ1-5|TRBD1|TRBV7-2
CASGLRGHQPQHF
TGTGCCAGCGGACTCAGGGGGCATCAGCCCCAGCATTTT
>few|TRBJ1-1|NA|TRBV6-5
CASSTSAGPGTEAFF
TGTGCCAGCTCAACCTCAGCGGGTCCGGGCACTGAAGCTTTCTTT
>few|TRBJ1-1|NA|TRBV19
CASRWSTGNTEAFF
TGTGCCAGTAGATGGTCGACAGGAAACACTGAAGCTTTCTTT
>NA|TRBJ2-7|TRBD1|TRBV6-1
CASRWTGGYEQYF
TGTGCCAGCAGGTGGACAGGGGGCTACGAGCAGTACTTC
>NA|TRBJ1-2|NA|TRBV5-1
CASSKQGEGYGYTF
TGCGCCAGCAGCAAACAAGGAGAGGGCTATGGCTACACCTTC
>once|TRBJ1-2|TRBD1|TRBV6-4
CASSDIPGQGVFGYTF
TGTGCCAGCAGTGACATTCCGGGACAGGGTGTCTTCGGCTACACCTTC
>NA|TRBJ2-2|NA|TRBV5-1
CASKLGVTGELFF
TGCGCCAGCAAGTTAGGGGTAACCGGGGAGCTGTTTTTT
>NA|TRBJ1-6|NA|TRBV9
CASSVADNSPLHF
TGTGCCAGCAGCGTAGCTGACAATTCACCCCTCCACTTT
>NA|TRBJ2-7|NA|TRBV5-4
CASSLVGGVSSYEQYF
TGTGCCAGCAGCTTAGTCGGCGGGGTGAGCTCCTACGAGCAGTACTTC
>many|TRBJ1-3|NA|TRBV7-2
CASSPIYSGNTIYF
TGTGCCAGCAGCCCGATCTACTCTGGAAACACCATATATTTT
>NA|TRBJ2-7|NA|TRBV9
CASSPRTEAYEQYF
TGTGCCAGCAGCCCTCGGACCGAAGCCTACGAGCAGTACTTC
>NA|TRBJ1-3|NA|TRBV13
CASSLGGSFSGNTIYF
TGTGCCAGCAGCTTAGGCGGCAGCTTCTCTGGAAACACCATATATTTT
>few|TRBJ2-1|TRBD2|TRBV5-4
CASSPWGGSQDEQFF
TGTGCCAGCAGCCCCTGGGGCGGGAGCCAAGATGAGCAGTTCTTC
>once|TRBJ2-2|NA|TRBV11-3
CASSLDISGTGELFF
TGTGCCAGCAGCTTAGATATTTCGGGTACCGGGGAGCTGTTTTTT
>NA|TRBJ2-7|TRBD2|TRBV18
CASSPRTSGSGGYEQYF
TGTGCCAGCTCACCAAGGACTAGCGGGAGTGGGGGATACGAGCAGTACTTC
>NA|TRBJ2-2|NA|TRBV5-1
CASSLAGSTGELFF
TGCGCCAGCAGCTTGGCCGGGAGCACCGGGGAGCTGTTTTTT
>NA|TRBJ1-5|TRBD1|TRBV6-1
CASSKTGEQPQHF
TGTGCCAGCAGCAAAACAGGGGAGCAGCCCCAGCATTTT
>NA|TRBJ2-3|TRBD1|TRBV28
CASQGVGTQYF
TGTGCCAGCCAGGGGGTGGGTACGCAGTATTTT